This T cell receptor beta chain stems from a study of long-term antiretroviral therapy in people with HIV. Every specimen held between roughly 1-11 million cryopreserved PBMC. These were thawed and washed before DNA extraction. This was the immunoSEQ v3.0 assay at survey level. Sequencing was performed with immunoSEQ multiplex PCR; in TCRdb, only in-frame clones are kept and a portion is missing. The sample holds around 25,000 clones, 65% to 85% seen once. Germline V lookup: CDR1 MGHRA, CDR2 YSYEKL. The V and J ends lost 4 bases and 0 bases respectively, with 9 bases between them. This CDR3 has 14 residues.

The chain has TRBV4-1 and TRBJ1-1, with D possibly matching TRBD1 (5 bases). The source material was unsorted PBMCs, sampled 3 years after starting antiretroviral therapy. This clonotype was sampled from a young man with HIV. The CDR3 DNA follows: TGCGCCAGCAGCCTCGGACAAATGAACACTGAAGCTTTCTTT. It translates to CASSLGQMNTEAFF.